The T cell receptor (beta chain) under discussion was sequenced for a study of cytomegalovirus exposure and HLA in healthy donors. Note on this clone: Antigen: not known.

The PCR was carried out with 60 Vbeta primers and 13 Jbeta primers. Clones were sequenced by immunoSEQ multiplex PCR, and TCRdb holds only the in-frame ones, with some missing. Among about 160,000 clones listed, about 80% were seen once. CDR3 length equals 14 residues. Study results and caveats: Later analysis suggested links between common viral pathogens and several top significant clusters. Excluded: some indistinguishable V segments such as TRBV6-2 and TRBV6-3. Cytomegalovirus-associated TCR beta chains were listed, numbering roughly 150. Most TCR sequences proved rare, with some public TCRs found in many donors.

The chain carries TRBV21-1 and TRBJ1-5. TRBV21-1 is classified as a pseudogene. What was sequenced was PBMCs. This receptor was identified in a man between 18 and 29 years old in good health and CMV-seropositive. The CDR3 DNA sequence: TGTGCCAGCAGCAAATTACGGTTCAATCAGCCCCAGCATTTT. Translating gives CASSKLRFNQPQHF.